One sample yielded the 10 T cell receptor beta chains listed below, sequenced in a study of Ad26.COV2.S vaccination and SARS-CoV-2 variants. Generated by immunoSEQ multiplex PCR, the TCRdb table keeps only in-frame clones and is missing some. This table holds about 320,000 clones, around four fifths found once. Treatment here: roughly 20 received Ad26.COV2.S at low or high dose, single or two shots; five or six received placebo; per-sample allocation not given. It was on day 63 after the first vaccine or placebo injection that samples were taken. This sample comprised peripheral blood, obtained in a trial of Ad26.COV2.S vaccine versus placebo. The receptors were sampled from a person between 18 and 65 years old who received the Ad26.COV2.S COVID-19 vaccine or a placebo.

The chain uses TRBV10-3 and TRBJ1-2; possible D gene TRBD1, 5 bases. Trimming cost V 5 bases and J 4 bases, with 26 bases left between them. Germline CDR1 is ENHRY and CDR2 is SYGVKD. The CDR3 totals 18 residues. CDR3 loop: CAISMRSHEGLLSYGYTF. CDR3 nucleotide sequence: TGTGCCATCAGTATGAGGTCGCATGAGGGACTACTTTCCTATGGCTACACCTTC.

In this sample, this clone turned up a few times. The CDR3 reads CASSGTGGYTEAFF. The CDR3 coding sequence is TGTGCCAGCAGCGGGACAGGGGGCTACACTGAAGCTTTCTTT. The chain has TRBV9 and TRBJ1-1; 11 nucleotides line up with TRBD1. CDR3 size: 14 residues. Losses at the gene ends were 3 bases for V and 3 bases for J; bases not matched to a gene: 1. CDR1 and CDR2 (germline): SGDLS, YYNGEE.

V and J are TRBV6-6 and TRBJ1-5; D is perhaps TRBD1 (5 bases). CDR1 is MNHNY and CDR2 is SVGAGI in the germline V gene (reference sequence). The CDR3 consists of 15 residues. V gave up 3 bases and J gave up 1 base, with 10 bases separating them. CDR3 sequence: CASSYLGQSNQPQHF. The CDR3, as DNA: TGTGCCAGCAGTTATCTCGGACAAAGCAATCAGCCCCAGCATTTT.

The genes are TRBV5-1 and TRBJ1-1; no firm D call. The CDR3 is made up of 13 amino acids. Trimming left V 4 bases short and J 2 bases short, with 9 bases between. Germline V gene lookup returns CDR1 SGHRS and CDR2 YFSETQ. The CDR3 loop is CASSGRVNTEAFF. As DNA, the CDR3 is TGCGCCAGCAGCGGTAGGGTCAACACTGAAGCTTTCTTT.

J is TRBJ2-3 and V is TRBV7-2; TRBD1 matches 8 bases. V gave up 3 bases and J gave up 5 bases; unmatched junction bases: 4. The length of the CDR3 is 14 residues. CDR1 and CDR2 from the germline V gene are SGHTA and FQGNSA. The CDR3 reads CASSFDRGRDTQYF. As DNA, the CDR3 is TGTGCCAGCAGCTTCGACAGGGGCCGAGATACGCAGTATTTT.

This rearrangement joins TRBV28 to TRBJ1-5, with 9 bases that match TRBD1. V lost 3 bases and J lost 4; bases outside the gene matches: 4. CDR3 size: 15 residues. Germline values: CDR1 MDHEN, CDR2 SYDVKM. This chain's CDR3 is CASSFADRGNQPQHF. The CDR3 nucleotides read TGTGCCAGCAGTTTTGCGGACAGGGGAAATCAGCCCCAGCATTTT.

The V gene is TRBV28, the J gene TRBJ1-2; D not certain. The CDR3 is 13 residues long. Germline assignment: CDR1 MDHEN and CDR2 SYDVKM. Trimming removed 4 bases from V and 4 bases from J, with 10 bases in between. CDR3: CASSWNSVYGYTF. CDR3 DNA: TGTGCCAGCAGTTGGAATAGTGTCTATGGCTACACCTTC.

This chain joins TRBV6-2 or TRBV6-3 and TRBJ2-7; D is possibly TRBD2 (5 bases). Germline V gene lookup returns CDR1 MNHEY and CDR2 SVGEGT. V gave up 2 bases and J gave up 1 base, with 24 bases separating them. The length of the CDR3 is 19 residues. The CDR3 sequence: CASSYERYTAGDSSYEQYF. The CDR3 region has the DNA TGTGCCAGCAGTTACGAGCGGTATACAGCCGGTGATAGTTCCTACGAGCAGTACTTC.

This chain joins TRBV29-1 and TRBJ2-4, with a possible D match to TRBD2 (6 bases). Deletions cut 4 bases from V and 3 bases from J, with 16 bases between. The CDR3 extends over 15 amino acids. Germline V gives CDR1 SQVTM, CDR2 ANQGSEA. The CDR3 spells CSVVRGVDDKNIQYF. The CDR3 DNA reads as TGCAGCGTTGTTCGCGGGGTTGATGACAAAAACATTCAGTACTTC.

The chain joins TRBV18 to TRBJ1-1; D is possibly TRBD1 (6 bases). CDR1 is KGHSH, CDR2 LQKENI, per germline. The CDR3 extends over 15 amino acids. Trimming removed 3 bases from V and 0 bases from J, with 11 bases in between. This chain's CDR3 is CASSPRTAMNTEAFF. The CDR3 DNA follows: TGTGCCAGCTCACCGCGGACAGCGATGAACACTGAAGCTTTCTTT.